The rows below give T cell receptor beta chains drawn from one sample of a study of blood T cell repertoires in COVID-19. The protocol was immunoSEQ multiplex PCR, while the TCRdb copy is restricted to in-frame clones and leaves out a portion. The sample contains around 56,000 clones, around 87% of which appear only once. Material for sequencing was peripheral blood. All receptors derive from a man between 60 and 75 years old with active or convalescent COVID-19. Both conserved end residues are trimmed from each CDR3.

TRBV7-9	TRBJ1-2	ASSFVGGGTRYGYT
TRBV6-5	TRBJ2-2	ASSRQAGNTGELF
TRBV5-4	TRBJ1-2	ASSTTGQNYGYT
TRBV5-1	TRBJ2-5	ASSSNQETQY
TRBV19	TRBJ2-3	ASSVGTGGEADTQY
TRBV15	TRBJ2-3	ATNRLGESTDTQY
TRBV28	TRBJ1-2	ASSFRRGYGYT
TRBV5-5	TRBJ2-3	ASSLALAGGPVSDTQY
TRBV10-3	TRBJ2-3	AISETSVPGDTQY
TRBV7-9	TRBJ2-7	ASSLEGGGYYEQY
TRBV5-1	TRBJ1-2	ASSMSRGNYGYT
TRBV7-2	TRBJ2-7	ASSLIASGYEQY
TRBV30	TRBJ2-5	AWRQGTQY
TRBV7-9	TRBJ2-3	ASSPRTSGRGTDTQY
TRBV5-4	TRBJ2-2	ASSSTSGGNTGELF
TRBV11-2	TRBJ2-6	ASISQGFGANVLT
TRBV6-5	TRBJ2-1	ASSGGPNYNEQF
TRBV6-5	TRBJ2-3	ASSQLAGTDTQY
TRBV25-1	TRBJ1-2	ASSDYRRGLEGYT
TRBV5-6	TRBJ1-1	ASSNTGVGTEAF
TRBV3-1/TRBV3-2	TRBJ1-1	ASSQQPLNTEAF
TRBV30	TRBJ1-1	ACLGGTLNTEAF
TRBV21-1	TRBJ2-5	ASSNKDRAETQY
TRBV27	TRBJ2-7	ASSSTSGGTRNYFCEQY
TRBV27	TRBJ1-1	ASTLRAGAMNTEAF
TRBV6-5	TRBJ1-1	ASASRTGGTEAF
TRBV6-6	TRBJ1-6	ASSEANSPLH
TRBV12-5	TRBJ1-5	ASGRLDFATDSNQPQH
TRBV18	TRBJ2-1	ASSPYGGSGNEQF
TRBV5-1	TRBJ2-7	ASSFTDRNYEQY
TRBV6-2/TRBV6-3	TRBJ2-7	ASSYSRGGSSYEQY
TRBV18	TRBJ2-7	ASSPSGTSGREQY
TRBV6-6	TRBJ1-1	ASSPRGGNTEAF
TRBV7-3	TRBJ2-1	ASSPQGSLSYNEQF
TRBV9	TRBJ2-7	ASSVGLGMESYEQY
TRBV18	TRBJ1-5	ASSAGTGEQPQH
TRBV28	TRBJ2-1	ASSTLAGGVDEQF
TRBV10-3	TRBJ1-4	AISDPGTGDNEKLF
TRBV5-1	TRBJ2-1	ASSFSGSGPNEQF
TRBV7-9	TRBJ2-1	ASSLAGASGGYTNEQF
TRBV19	TRBJ2-7	ASSKTSASSYEQY
TRBV20-1	TRBJ1-2	SASRTMGSNYGYT
TRBV19	TRBJ2-2	ASKAGGITGELF
TRBV24-1	TRBJ2-1	ATQGQGPYNEQF
TRBV28	TRBJ1-1	AIQTGTGGTEAF